These T cell receptor beta chains were read from a single sample in a study of TIL therapy for anti-PD-1-resistant metastatic lung cancer. Clones were read by immunoSEQ multiplex PCR, and TCRdb kept only the in-frame ones, dropping some. The table shows about 52,000 clones, with around 79% occurring only once. The source material was blood, sampled at baseline. Receptors were obtained from a woman aged 30 to 85 with non-small cell lung cancer. Both conserved end residues are part of each CDR3. A D gene is named only where the DNA matches it firmly. Clone sizes are given selectively: once, few, many, or a class where the clone is expanded.

d_gene | abundance | j_gene | v_gene | CDR3nt | CDR3aa
- | - | TRBJ2-3 | TRBV11-2 | TGTGCCAGCAGGTGGGGGAGGCTCGGCACAGATACGCAGTATTTT | CASRWGRLGTDTQYF
TRBD1 | - | TRBJ2-7 | TRBV18 | TGTGCCAGCTCACCGGGACAGGGGGACGAGCAGTACTTC | CASSPGQGDEQYF
- | - | TRBJ1-2 | TRBV5-5 | TGTGCCAGCAGCTTGGCCCTCAGCGACTATGGCTACACCTTC | CASSLALSDYGYTF
TRBD2 | once | TRBJ2-5 | TRBV6-5 | TGTGCCAGCAGTGCCGGGACTAGCGGCCAAGAGACCCAGTACTTC | CASSAGTSGQETQYF
- | - | TRBJ1-3 | TRBV5-4 | TGTGCCAGCACCGAAATGACAACTGGAAACACCATATATTTT | CASTEMTTGNTIYF
- | - | TRBJ1-2 | TRBV6-5 | TGTGCCAGCAGTGAAGTTGGGGCTGGCTACACCTTC | CASSEVGAGYTF
- | few | TRBJ1-2 | TRBV2 | TGTGCCAGCAGTAACTTAGAAGGGAGTGGCTACACCTTC | CASSNLEGSGYTF
TRBD2 | - | TRBJ2-3 | TRBV11-3 | TGTGCCAGCAGCTCGGGACTAGCGGGAGGTGTAGATACGCAGTATTTT | CASSSGLAGGVDTQYF
TRBD1 | few | TRBJ2-4 | TRBV18 | TGTGCCAGCTCAATGATACAGGGGGGCAAAAACATTCAGTACTTC | CASSMIQGGKNIQYF
- | once | TRBJ2-3 | TRBV21-1 | TGTGCCAGCAGCAAAGATCGTAGTCGGGGAACAGATACGCAGTATTTT | CASSKDRSRGTDTQYF
- | once | TRBJ2-5 | TRBV7-2 | TGTGCCAGCAGCTCAGGGGTCGGGGTTGGGGAGACCCAGTACTTC | CASSSGVGVGETQYF
- | - | TRBJ2-7 | TRBV4-1 | TGCGCCAGCAGCCAGAGGACTCCCTTCTACGAGCAGTACTTC | CASSQRTPFYEQYF
TRBD2 | - | TRBJ2-5 | TRBV28 | TGTGCCAGCAGTTTATTACTAGCGGGAGGGGCGCAGACCCAGTACTTC | CASSLLLAGGAQTQYF
- | - | TRBJ1-1 | TRBV5-5 | TGTGCCAGCAGCTTGGCCACGGTAGGTGGTACTGAAGCTTTCTTT | CASSLATVGGTEAFF
- | once | TRBJ1-1 | TRBV6-5 | TGTGCCAGCAGTTACTCGAGAGGGGGTGAAGCTTTCTTT | CASSYSRGGEAFF
TRBD1 | - | TRBJ2-5 | TRBV5-4 | TGTGCCAGCAGCCCCGGACAGGGGGCGTTCGCAGAGACCCAGTACTTC | CASSPGQGAFAETQYF
- | - | TRBJ2-5 | TRBV10-2 | TGCGCCAGCAGTGGGGGCCGGATCGGAGAGACCCAGTACTTC | CASSGGRIGETQYF
- | - | TRBJ1-1 | TRBV5-6 | TGTGCCAGCAGCTTGGTATCGGGGGAGACTGAAGCTTTCTTT | CASSLVSGETEAFF
- | once | TRBJ1-5 | TRBV6-6 | TGTGCCAGCAGTCCCACGGGGGATTATAGCAATCAGCCCCAGCATTTT | CASSPTGDYSNQPQHF
- | - | TRBJ1-2 | TRBV6-5 | TGTGCCAGCAGTCTAAACAGGGAAATTATCTATGGCTACACCTTC | CASSLNREIIYGYTF
- | few | TRBJ1-2 | TRBV4-2 | TGTGCCAGCAGCCCAAACCGAATGGCGCATGGCTACACCTTC | CASSPNRMAHGYTF
- | once | TRBJ2-2 | TRBV5-4 | TGTGCCAGCAGCTTGGCAGGGGGGAGCGTTGGGGAGCTGTTTTTT | CASSLAGGSVGELFF
- | - | TRBJ1-2 | TRBV4-3 | TGCGCCAGCAGCCAAGATTGGCAGGCGTGGGGCTACACCTTC | CASSQDWQAWGYTF
- | once | TRBJ2-2 | TRBV9 | TGTGCCAGCAGCGTATCTGACCCCGGGGAGCTGTTTTTT | CASSVSDPGELFF
TRBD1 | - | TRBJ1-4 | TRBV7-3 | TGTGCCAGCAGCTCTAGCAGGGGGCTTCCTAATGAAAAACTGTTTTTT | CASSSSRGLPNEKLFF
- | - | TRBJ2-2 | TRBV9 | TGTGCCAGCAGCAGGAGGGCCCGGGGCACCGGGGAGCTGTTTTTT | CASSRRARGTGELFF
TRBD1 | - | TRBJ1-5 | TRBV28 | TGTGCCAGCAAAAAACAGGGGGCGGGCAATCAGCCCCAGCATTTT | CASKKQGAGNQPQHF
- | - | TRBJ1-2 | TRBV9 | TGTGCCAGCTCAAATAACTATGGCTACACCTTC | CASSNNYGYTF
TRBD2 | few | TRBJ2-3 | TRBV5-1 | TGCGCCAGCAGCTTTTTAGCGGGAAGCACAGATACGCAGTATTTT | CASSFLAGSTDTQYF
TRBD1 | few | TRBJ1-1 | TRBV9 | TGTGCCAGCACGAGGTCTGACAGGGTGAACACTGAAGCTTTCTTT | CASTRSDRVNTEAFF
- | - | TRBJ2-7 | TRBV27 | TGTGCCAGCAGTTCGCAGGGAGGCCACGAGCAGTACTTC | CASSSQGGHEQYF
- | - | TRBJ2-6 | TRBV28 | TGTGCCAGCAGTCACCGCCAGGGGCTGTCCGGGGCCAACGTCCTGACTTTC | CASSHRQGLSGANVLTF
TRBD1 | - | TRBJ2-5 | TRBV10-3 | TGTGCCACGGAAACAGGGGGCGGGGAGACCCAGTACTTC | CATETGGGETQYF
TRBD1 | - | TRBJ1-1 | TRBV4-2 | TGTGCCAGCAGCCGACAGGGTTTGGACACTGAAGCTTTCTTT | CASSRQGLDTEAFF
TRBD2 | - | TRBJ2-7 | TRBV27 | TGTGCCAGCAGTTTTGGCGGGAGCGCCTACGAGCAGTACTTC | CASSFGGSAYEQYF
- | few | TRBJ2-3 | TRBV5-1 | TGCGCCAGCAGCTTGGGGATTAATCCAGATACGCAGTATTTT | CASSLGINPDTQYF
TRBD2 | - | TRBJ2-1 | TRBV9 | TGTGCCAGCAGCTCAGGGACTAGCGGGGTAGGGGAGCAGTTCTTC | CASSSGTSGVGEQFF
TRBD1 | - | TRBJ1-2 | TRBV5-5 | TGTGCCAGCAGCTTGTGGGACAGTTATGGCTACACCTTC | CASSLWDSYGYTF
TRBD2 | - | TRBJ2-3 | TRBV19 | TGTGCCAGTAGTATAGATCTAGCGGGGGCCAACACAGATACGCAGTATTTT | CASSIDLAGANTDTQYF
TRBD2 | - | TRBJ2-7 | TRBV6-5 | TGTGCCAGCAGACTAGCGGGAGGGTACGAGCAGTACTTC | CASRLAGGYEQYF
- | - | TRBJ2-5 | TRBV21-1 | TGTGCCAGCAGGGATTCGGGGGTACCAGAGACCCAGTACTTC | CASRDSGVPETQYF
TRBD1 | few | TRBJ1-2 | TRBV5-6 | TGTGCCAGCAGCTTCGGACAGGGAAACTATGGCTACACCTTC | CASSFGQGNYGYTF
- | - | TRBJ2-3 | TRBV4-2 | TGTGCCAGCAGCCAAGGGGGTGGGGGAGCAGATACGCAGTATTTT | CASSQGGGGADTQYF
- | - | TRBJ2-6 | TRBV9 | TGTGCCAGCAGCGTCAGCTCTGGGGCCAACGTCCTGACTTTC | CASSVSSGANVLTF
- | - | TRBJ2-7 | TRBV19 | TGTGCCAGTAGTAAGGCTTTGGGGCGGTCGTTTAGGACGTCCTACGAGCAGTACTTC | CASSKALGRSFRTSYEQYF
TRBD1 | - | TRBJ2-7 | TRBV13 | TGTGCCAGCAGCCCTTCCCCGGGACAGCTCGGAGTCTACGAGCAGTACTTC | CASSPSPGQLGVYEQYF
- | - | TRBJ2-7 | TRBV6-5 | TGTGCCAGCAGCAGCCTCTACGAGCAGTACTTC | CASSSLYEQYF
TRBD1 | - | TRBJ2-3 | TRBV29-1 | TGCAGCGTAAGCCCGGGACAGGTTGGAGATACGCAGTATTTT | CSVSPGQVGDTQYF
TRBD1 | - | TRBJ2-7 | TRBV6-5 | TGTGCCAGCAGTTACGCCTGGGACAGCTACGAGCAGTACTTC | CASSYAWDSYEQYF
TRBD2 | - | TRBJ2-2 | TRBV9 | TGTGCCAGCAGCGTACCCCCTAGCGGAAACACCGGGGAGCTGTTTTTT | CASSVPPSGNTGELFF
- | - | TRBJ2-5 | TRBV10-3 | TGTGCCATCAGTGGTTCCGACGGAGAGACCCAGTACTTC | CAISGSDGETQYF
- | - | TRBJ1-1 | TRBV5-1 | TGCGCCAGCAGCTTGGCCGGCCTAACCGGGTTGAACACTGAAGCTTTCTTT | CASSLAGLTGLNTEAFF
- | - | TRBJ2-5 | TRBV28 | TGTGCCAGCAGTTCAATAGACATTTCTAGCCAGGGGAAGGAGACCCAGTACTTC | CASSSIDISSQGKETQYF